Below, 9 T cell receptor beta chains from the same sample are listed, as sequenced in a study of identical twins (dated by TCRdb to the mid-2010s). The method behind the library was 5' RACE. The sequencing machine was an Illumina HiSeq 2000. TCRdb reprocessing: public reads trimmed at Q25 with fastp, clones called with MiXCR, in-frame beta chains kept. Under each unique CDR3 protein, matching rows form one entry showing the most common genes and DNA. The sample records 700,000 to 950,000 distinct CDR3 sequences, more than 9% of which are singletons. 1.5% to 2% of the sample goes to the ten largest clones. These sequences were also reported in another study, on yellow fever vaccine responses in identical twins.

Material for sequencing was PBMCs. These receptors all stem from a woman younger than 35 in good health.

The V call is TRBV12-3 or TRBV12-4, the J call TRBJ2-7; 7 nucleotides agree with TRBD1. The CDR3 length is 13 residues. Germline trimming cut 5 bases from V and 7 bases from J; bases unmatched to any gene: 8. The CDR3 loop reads CASSLMTGWEQYV. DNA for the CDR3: TGTGCCAGCAGTCTGATGACAGGGTGGGAGCAGTACGTC.

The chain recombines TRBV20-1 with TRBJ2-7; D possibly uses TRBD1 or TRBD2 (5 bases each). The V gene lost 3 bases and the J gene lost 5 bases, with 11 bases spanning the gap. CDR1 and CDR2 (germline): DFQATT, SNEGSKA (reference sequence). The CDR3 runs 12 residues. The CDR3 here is CSASPGRDEQYF. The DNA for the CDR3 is TGCAGTGCTAGTCCAGGGAGAGACGAGCAGTACTTC.

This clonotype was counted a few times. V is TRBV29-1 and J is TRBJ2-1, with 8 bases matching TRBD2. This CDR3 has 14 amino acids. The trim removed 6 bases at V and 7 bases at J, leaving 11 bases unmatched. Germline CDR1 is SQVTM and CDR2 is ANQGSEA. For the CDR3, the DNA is TGCAGCGTGAAGCGGGAGTACGGGTCGAATGAGCAGTTCTTC. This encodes CSVKREYGSNEQFF.

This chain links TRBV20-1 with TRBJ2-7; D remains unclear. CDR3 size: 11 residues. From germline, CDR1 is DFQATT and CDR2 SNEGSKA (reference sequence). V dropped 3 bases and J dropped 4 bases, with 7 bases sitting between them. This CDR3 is CSASFRYEQYV. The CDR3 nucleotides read TGCAGTGCTAGCTTCCGATACGAGCAGTACGTC.

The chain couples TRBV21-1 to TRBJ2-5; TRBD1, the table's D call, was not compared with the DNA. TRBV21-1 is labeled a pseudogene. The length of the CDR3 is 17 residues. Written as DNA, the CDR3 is TGTGACAGCAGCAAACGTGACAGGACGCCAGTACAAGAGACCCAGTACTTC. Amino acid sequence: CDSSKRDRTPVQETQYF.

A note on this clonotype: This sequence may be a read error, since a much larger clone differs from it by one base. CDR3 bases: TGTGCCAGTAGTATCGTGGAGACCCAGTACTTC. It encodes CASSIVETQYF. V usage is TRBV19 and J usage is TRBJ2-5; no definite D call. CDR1 and CDR2 (germline): LNHDA, SQIVND (reference sequence). The length of the CDR3 is 11 residues. V gave up 3 bases and J gave up 5 bases, with 4 bases separating them.

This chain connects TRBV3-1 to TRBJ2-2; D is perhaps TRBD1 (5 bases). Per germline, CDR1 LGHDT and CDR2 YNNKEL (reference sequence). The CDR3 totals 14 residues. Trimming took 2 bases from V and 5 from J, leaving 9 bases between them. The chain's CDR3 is CASSQRPGTGELFF. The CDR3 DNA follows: TGTGCCAGCAGCCAAAGGCCAGGGACCGGGGAGCTGTTTTTT.

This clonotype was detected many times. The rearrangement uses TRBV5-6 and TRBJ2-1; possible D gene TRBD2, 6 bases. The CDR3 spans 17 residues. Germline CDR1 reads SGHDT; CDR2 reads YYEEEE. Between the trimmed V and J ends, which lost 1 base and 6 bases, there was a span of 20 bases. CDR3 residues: CASSLKTFWGLANEQFF. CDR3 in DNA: TGTGCCAGCAGCTTGAAAACATTCTGGGGACTTGCCAATGAGCAGTTCTTC.

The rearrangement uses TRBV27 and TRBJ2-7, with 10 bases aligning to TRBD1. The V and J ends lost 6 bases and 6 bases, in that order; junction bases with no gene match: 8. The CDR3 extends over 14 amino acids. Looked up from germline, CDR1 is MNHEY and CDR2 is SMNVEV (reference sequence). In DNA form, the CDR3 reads TGTGCCAGCAGCCCCTCCGGGACAGGGGTCGAGCAGTACTTC. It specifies CASSPSGTGVEQYF.